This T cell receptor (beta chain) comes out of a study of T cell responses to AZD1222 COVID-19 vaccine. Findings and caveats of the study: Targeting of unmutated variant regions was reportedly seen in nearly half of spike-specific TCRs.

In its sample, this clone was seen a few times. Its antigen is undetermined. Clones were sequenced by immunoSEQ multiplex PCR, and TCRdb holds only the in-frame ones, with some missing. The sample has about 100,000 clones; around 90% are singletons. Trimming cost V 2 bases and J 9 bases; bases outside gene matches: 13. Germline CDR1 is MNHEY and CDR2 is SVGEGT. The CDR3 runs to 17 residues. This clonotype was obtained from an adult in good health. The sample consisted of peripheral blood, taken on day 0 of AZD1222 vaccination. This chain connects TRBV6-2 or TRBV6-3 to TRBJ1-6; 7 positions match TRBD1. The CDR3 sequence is CASSYGDSSALASPLHF. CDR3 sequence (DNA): TGTGCCAGCAGTTACGGGGACAGCTCTGCCCTTGCTTCACCCCTCCACTTT.